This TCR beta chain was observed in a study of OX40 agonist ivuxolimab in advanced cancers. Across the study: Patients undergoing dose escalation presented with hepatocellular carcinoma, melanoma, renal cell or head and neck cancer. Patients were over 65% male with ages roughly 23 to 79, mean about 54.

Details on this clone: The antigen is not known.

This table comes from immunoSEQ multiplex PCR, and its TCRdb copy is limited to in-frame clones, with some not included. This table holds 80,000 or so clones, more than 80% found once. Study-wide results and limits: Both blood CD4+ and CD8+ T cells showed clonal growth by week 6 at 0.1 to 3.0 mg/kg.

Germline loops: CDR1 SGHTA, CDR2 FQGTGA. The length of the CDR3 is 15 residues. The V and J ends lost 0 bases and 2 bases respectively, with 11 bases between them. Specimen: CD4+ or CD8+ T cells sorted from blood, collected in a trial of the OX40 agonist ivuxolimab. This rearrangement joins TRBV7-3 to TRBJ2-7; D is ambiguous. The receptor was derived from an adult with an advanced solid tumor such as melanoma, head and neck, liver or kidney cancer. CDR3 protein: CASSLTFGPAYEQYF. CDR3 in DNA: TGTGCCAGCAGCTTAACGTTCGGCCCGGCCTACGAGCAGTACTTC. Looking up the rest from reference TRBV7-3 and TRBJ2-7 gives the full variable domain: GAGVSQTPSNKVTEKGKYVELRCDPISGHTALYWYRQSLGQGPEFLIYFQGTGAADDSGLPNDRFFAVRPEGSVSTLKIQRTERGDSAVYLCASSLTFGPAYEQYFGPGTRLTVT.